Ten or more counts support the clone carrying this T cell receptor beta chain. This sample stems from a study of early T cells in non-severe SARS-CoV-2 infection. Study overall: Sequencing input comprised bulk RNA from unsorted whole blood; chain pairing was not available.

Individual cDNA molecules received unique molecular identifiers during library preparation. TCRdb re-derived calls from the 5' RACE reads in MiXCR, one entry per CDR3 protein. Here the sample spans 54,000 or so distinct CDR3 sequences, roughly 5.9% being singletons. This CDR3 region has 12 residues. Trimming shortened V by 3 bases and J by 4 bases, and 9 bases separated the two germline ends. Germline CDR1 SQVTM, CDR2 ANQGSEA. The rearrangement uses TRBV29-1 and TRBJ1-2; no reliable D call. The specimen sequenced was whole blood. This receptor was obtained from an adult who was a healthcare worker with PCR-confirmed SARS-CoV-2 infection or an uninfected control (not recorded which). CDR3 loop: CSVERGPYGYTF. CDR3 bases: TGCAGCGTTGAGAGAGGACCCTATGGCTACACCTTC.